A selection of T cell receptor beta chains follows, all from one sample in a study of T cells expressing NK-cell markers. TCRdb reanalyzed the 5' RACE reads, giving one entry per CDR3 protein sequence and no DNA. Recorded for this sample: a few hundred thousand distinct CDR3 sequences. The sequencing input was blood T cells: a sorted CD56 or NKG2C T cell subset, CD4+ or CD8+ T cells, or bulk PBMC T cells (not recorded which). All receptors derive from a man aged 18-75 years in good health. The CDR3 runs from the conserved cysteine through the conserved F or W. Fields, in order: V gene, J gene, CDR3 protein.

>TRBV28|TRBJ2-1
CASLGGGTGYNEQFF
>TRBV2|TRBJ2-2
CASRASGGRVGELFF
>TRBV2|TRBJ1-4
CASRWEEKLFF
>TRBV5-1|TRBJ2-3
CASSLRSGLAADTQYF
>TRBV3-1|TRBJ2-5
CASSQDLDRTAKTQYF
>TRBV4-2|TRBJ2-1
CASSQGGGGGGAYNEQFF
>TRBV5-1|TRBJ2-3
CASSLAGQPGGDTQYF
>TRBV11-2|TRBJ2-2
CASSPIGLAGTGELFF
>TRBV5-1|TRBJ2-1
CASSSGQTSHNEQFF
>TRBV27|TRBJ1-3
CASSPYFQERNTIYF
>TRBV28|TRBJ1-1
CASSLSGTGGLYTEAFF
>TRBV5-5|TRBJ2-7
CASSTTSGGPGYSYEQYF
>TRBV10-3|TRBJ2-7
CAIREMAGFGEQYF
>TRBV10-3|TRBJ2-1
CATKQGASHNEQFF
>TRBV20-1|TRBJ2-3
CRAGTGVVDTQYF
>TRBV6-1|TRBJ2-3
CASSPGQQSTDTQYF
>TRBV13|TRBJ2-2
CASSFDRGRGTGELFF
>TRBV5-1|TRBJ2-2
CASNLGIAVNTGELFF
>TRBV10-2|TRBJ2-2
CASRLGGTNTGELFF
>TRBV27|TRBJ2-7
CASSRTRSYEQYF
>TRBV11-2|TRBJ2-3
CASSLYAGTSITDTQYF
>TRBV6-5|TRBJ2-3
CASSYQGLAGGTDTQYF
>TRBV27|TRBJ1-6
CASSFISGGLTPLHF
>TRBV20-1|TRBJ2-3
CSKARGGRTDTQYF
>TRBV29-1|TRBJ1-4
CSAGQGGSGAKLFF
>TRBV20-1|TRBJ1-2
CSATEDGTNYGYTF
>TRBV7-9|TRBJ1-1
CASSLSAGRVPEAFF
>TRBV7-2|TRBJ2-5
CASSLANVGILTQYF